Given below is one T cell receptor beta chain in context. The identical CDR3 is also encoded by other nucleotide sequences in the sample. The data were obtained in a study of blood T cell repertoires in COVID-19. The age range of participants was about 18 to 89 years, with residence in under 25 US areas. Categorization into cohorts depended on clinical history that participants reported. Donors in Cohort 3 counted as recovered after two negative PCRs, clearance, or symptom resolution. Profiling relied on immunoSEQ multiplex PCR, and the TCRdb table lists in-frame clones only, not all of them. This table holds approximately 220,000 clones, around 90% found once. CDR1 and CDR2 from the germline V gene are MNHEY and SVGEGT. This CDR3 has 15 amino acids. Trimming removed 2 bases at V and 1 base at J, with 6 bases between.

The sample taken for sequencing was PBMCs or T cells enriched from blood (not recorded which). This clonotype originated in a woman in her twenties or thirties who had recovered from COVID-19. The chain employs TRBV6-2 or TRBV6-3 and TRBJ1-6; the D gene is possibly TRBD1 (5 bases). The CDR3 sequence is CASSYRGSYNSPLHF. The CDR3 coding sequence is TGTGCCAGCAGTTACAGGGGATCCTATAATTCACCCCTCCACTTT.